This T cell receptor (beta chain) was retrieved from a study of blood T cell repertoires in COVID-19 (dated by TCRdb to about 2020). Concerning the study at large: Samples from collaborators originated in the United States, Italy and Spain and spanned both the acute and convalescent phases of COVID-19. The material from the prospective study consisted of cDNA or gDNA derived from T cells, B-cell-depleted T cells, or PBMCs. Deeply sampled blood TCRbeta repertoires from subjects exposed to, actively infected with, or recovered from COVID-19 were included in the dataset. The repertoires were released in a freely available public database meant as a resource for research on the immune response to SARS-CoV-2. The samples were drawn from two sources: the first 160 participants of the ongoing ImmuneRACE study, and about 1,300 subjects contributed by 6 global collaborators. A de-identified subject ID, COVID-19 status, age in years and sex were almost always included in the sample metadata. Where HLA class I and class II types were available, the types were taken from metadata supplied by the sample provider, not from assay-based typing. The research as a whole found: The amount of clinical and demographic metadata varied by source and participant and was provided uncurated.

After removal of 0 bases from V and 8 bases from J, the junction retains 5 bases not matched to a gene. The CDR3 runs 14 residues from the cysteine to the phenylalanine. Only CDR3 DNA remains: 42 bases, in frame from the first base. Based on the germline V gene, the CDR1 and CDR2 sequences are SGHAT and FQNNGV. TCRbeta CDR3 regions were amplified from genomic DNA by means of the immunoSEQ Assay, a bias-controlled multiplex PCR. The source study handled its data this way. The number of nucleated cells in each sample was estimated by amplification of reference gene primers within the assay. Sequence reads were collapsed and filtered to measure the absolute abundance of every unique TCRbeta CDR3 rearrangement. For each sample, productive Simpson clonality was calculated by taking the square root of Simpson's diversity index across productive rearrangements. TCRdb stores this immuneACCESS table with in-frame sequences only. Part of the clones is absent; in the studies checked, under half of the shortfall reflects unresolved V genes, and no reason is known for the rest. V and J calls plus clone size are reproduced from that table; the DNA served to infer D and trimming. The sample contains about 200,000 clones, 80% to 85% of them found a single time. The ten top clones hold 8% to 10% of the sample.

At one collaborating source in Seattle, patients were enrolled during active infection and were followed longitudinally through the course of disease. Collaborating institutions collected whole blood in K2EDTA tubes following their own protocols. For TCRbeta analysis, collaborators shipped samples in one of three forms: frozen whole blood, isolated PBMCs, or DNA extracted from either of those sample types. Note on this clone: It has no known antigen specificity. Nothing much larger sits one base from this clone, and base qualities are not available.

Source material: peripheral blood. The chain uses TRBV11-2 and TRBJ1-2, and 8 junctional nucleotides match TRBD1. The sequence was collected from a woman aged 80 or over with COVID-19, enrolled during active disease. In nucleotides, the sequence is TGTGCCAGCAGCTTAGACAGGGGGCAAGGCGGCTACACCTTC. The encoded protein is CASSLDRGQGGYTF.